The 11 T cell receptor beta chains below come from one sample, sequenced in a study of glioma-infiltrating T cells (dated by TCRdb to the mid-2010s). For sequencing, an Illumina MiSeq was employed. TCR alpha and beta CDR3 regions were amplified with the iRepertoire nested amplicon-rescue multiplex PCR (arm-PCR) platform from RNA. TCRdb itself trimmed the public reads at Q25 with fastp, ran MiXCR and retained productive beta chains. Every entry covers one CDR3 protein and lists the most common genes and DNA from its rows. Recorded for this sample are around 140,000 distinct CDR3 sequences; approximately 39% of them occurred a single time. Around 20% of the sample rests with the top ten. The material sequenced was glioma tissue, nonneoplastic brain tissue, or PBMCs (not recorded which). The receptor set was obtained from a human donor with low-grade glioma or glioblastoma, undergoing nonglioma brain surgery, or in good health (not recorded which).

This clonotype turned up a few times. The chain carries TRBV11-3 and TRBJ2-3, with D maybe TRBD2 (6 bases). The germline gives CDR1 SGHNT, CDR2 YENEEA. This CDR3 region has 15 residues. V was trimmed by 0 bases and J by 5 bases, leaving 12 bases between them. The CDR3 spells CASSLETRPGDTQYF. CDR3 nucleotide sequence: TGTGCCAGCAGCTTAGAGACTAGGCCCGGAGATACGCAGTATTTT.

V and J are TRBV6-9 and TRBJ2-7, with TRBD2 matching 8 bases. The CDR3 runs to 15 residues. Germline-derived CDR1 and CDR2 are MNHGY and SVAAGI. V shed 4 bases, J shed 3 bases, and the junction held 8 bases outside the gene matches. The CDR3 DNA is TGTGCCAGCAGTTTACCGCGGAGCGGGGGCTACGAGCAGTACTTC. Its translation: CASSLPRSGGYEQYF.

In this sample, this clonotype turned up many times. The chain employs TRBV2 and TRBJ2-3; D remains unclear. The germline gives CDR1 SNHLY, CDR2 FYNNEI. Trimming cost V 11 bases and J 6 bases, with 12 bases left between them. CDR3 length: 11 residues. In nucleotides, the CDR3 is TGTGCCGGAGCTGCTGGGGATACGCAGTATTTT. The encoded protein is CAGAAGDTQYF.

The chain links TRBV7-8 to TRBJ1-5; the D gene is possibly TRBD1 (6 bases). CDR1 and CDR2 from the germline V gene are SGHVS and FQNEAQ. Trimming pared 3 bases from V and 1 base from J, leaving 10 bases between. This CDR3 comprises 15 residues. CDR3 in amino acids: CASSFGTQSNQPQHF. DNA for the CDR3: TGTGCCAGCAGCTTCGGGACACAAAGCAATCAGCCCCAGCATTTT. Looking up the rest from reference TRBV7-8 and TRBJ1-5 gives the full variable domain: GAGVSQSPRYKVAKRGQDVALRCDPISGHVSLFWYQQALGQGPEFLTYFQNEAQLDKSGLPSDRFFAERPEGSVSTLKIQRTQQEDSAVYLCASSFGTQSNQPQHFGDGTRLSIL.

The chain recombines TRBV7-9 with TRBJ1-2; perhaps TRBD1 as D (5 bases). CDR3 length: 15 residues. The germline gives CDR1 SEHNR, CDR2 FQNEAQ (reference sequence). The germline V and J ends were trimmed by 5 bases and 0 bases, with 13 bases remaining between them. CDR3 DNA sequence: TGTGCCAGCAGCCCCCCGGACAAAACTAACTATGGCTACACCTTC. Amino acids: CASSPPDKTNYGYTF.

This clonotype was recorded at least ten times. The chain uses TRBV7-2 and TRBJ2-3, with D possibly being TRBD1 (5 bases). This CDR3 is built from 15 residues. Germline lookup yields CDR1 SGHTA and CDR2 FQGNSA. The germline V and J ends were trimmed by 2 bases and 3 bases, with 12 bases remaining between them. The CDR3, as DNA: TGTGCCAGCAGCTTACAGGGCCGCGGAACAGATACGCAGTATTTT. This translates into CASSLQGRGTDTQYF.

The rearrangement links TRBV24-1 to TRBJ2-5, with TRBD1 matching 8 bases. Per germline, CDR1 KGHDR and CDR2 SFDVKD. The CDR3 contains 16 residues. The V segment lost 4 bases and the J segment 3 bases; nucleotides outside the gene matches: 9. As DNA, the CDR3 is TGTGCCACCAGTGACCCCTCCTCGACAGGGGAAGAGACCCAGTACTTC. Translating it yields CATSDPSSTGEETQYF.

The chain has TRBV20-1 and TRBJ1-6, with 7 bases fitting TRBD1. CDR1 and CDR2 from the germline V gene are DFQATT and SNEGSKA (reference sequence). CDR3 length: 13 amino acids. With 5 bases clipped from V and 7 bases from J, the junction kept 5 bases outside the gene matches. The CDR3 sequence is CSAEGARNSPLHF. For the CDR3, the DNA is TGCAGTGCTGAGGGGGCCCGGAATTCACCCCTCCACTTT.

This chain connects TRBV7-9 to TRBJ2-1; 7 bases match TRBD1. Germline V lookup: CDR1 SEHNR, CDR2 FQNEAQ (reference sequence). The CDR3 consists of 14 residues. V lost 5 bases to trimming and J lost 4 bases; unmatched junction nucleotides: 5. CDR3 sequence (DNA): TGTGCCAGCAGCCTAATGGGACAGTACAATGAGCAGTTCTTC. As protein: CASSLMGQYNEQFF.

V usage is TRBV19 and J usage is TRBJ2-1; TRBD2 matches at 8 bases. Germline trimming cut 1 base from V and 5 bases from J; bases unmatched to any gene: 7. Germline V gives CDR1 LNHDA, CDR2 SQIVND (reference sequence). CDR3 length: 16 amino acids. CDR3 coding DNA: TGTGCCAGTAGTATAGTAGGAGCGGGGGCCAACAATGAGCAGTTCTTC. Its translation: CASSIVGAGANNEQFF.

This chain uses TRBV6-2 or TRBV6-3 with TRBJ2-5; 7 nucleotides agree with TRBD1. Unmatched junction bases numbered 11, after V lost 2 bases and J lost 5 bases. The CDR3 is made up of 16 amino acids. Germline V lookup: CDR1 MNHEY, CDR2 SVGEGT. In nucleotides, the CDR3 is TGTGCCAGCAGTTACCCGACAGGGAGAGAACTGGAGACCCAGTACTTC. Protein product: CASSYPTGRELETQYF.